These 15 T cell receptor beta chains share one sample of origin, sequenced in a study of cytotoxic CD8 clonotypes in ibrutinib-treated CLL. Produced via immunoSEQ multiplex PCR; TCRdb's table is partial and in-frame only. The table records some 65,000 clones, approximately 54% of them present only once. This specimen consisted of PBMCs, obtained after 12 months of ibrutinib treatment. The receptor source for this set is a human donor with chronic lymphocytic leukemia.

Comments on this clone: The sample contains more than one DNA sequence encoding this CDR3. The chain employs TRBV11-2 and TRBJ2-5; 9 bases are a match to TRBD2. CDR1 is SGHAT, CDR2 FQNNGV, per germline. CDR3 length: 14 residues. V shed 2 bases, J shed 5 bases, and the junction held 3 bases outside the gene matches. This CDR3 is CASSLSGGRETQYF. Written as DNA, the CDR3 is TGTGCCAGCAGCTTAAGCGGGGGGCGTGAGACCCAGTACTTC. The complete variable domain, with remaining parts taken from reference TRBV11-2 and TRBJ2-5, reads EAGVAQSPRYKIIEKRQSVAFWCNPISGHATLYWYQQILGQGPKLLIQFQNNGVVDDSQLPKDRFSAERLKGVDSTLKIQPAKLEDSAVYLCASSLSGGRETQYFGPGTRLLVL.

V gene TRBV20-1 combines with J gene TRBJ1-1, with D possibly being TRBD1 (5 bases). V shed 5 bases and J shed 10 bases, with 14 bases lying between them. There are 11 residues in the CDR3. Germline V gene sequence: CDR1 DFQATT, CDR2 SNEGSKA (reference sequence). CDR3 in amino acids: CSAQTERGAFF. As DNA, the CDR3 is TGCAGTGCTCAAACAGAGAGGGGAGCTTTCTTT.

This rearrangement joins TRBV7-2 to TRBJ1-6; D not resolved. Trimming removed 6 bases at V and 10 bases at J, with 16 bases between. The CDR3 spans 14 residues. Germline lookup yields CDR1 SGHTA and CDR2 FQGNSA. DNA for the CDR3: TGTGCCAGCAGAACCGGGGTGATTGGGTCACCCCTCCACTTT. Protein: CASRTGVIGSPLHF. The whole variable domain, filled in from reference TRBV7-2 and TRBJ1-6, reads GAGVSQSPSNKVTEKGKDVELRCDPISGHTALYWYRQSLGQGLEFLIYFQGNSAPDKSGLPSDRFSAERTGGSVSTLTIQRTQQEDSAVYLCASRTGVIGSPLHFGNGTRLTVT.

CDR3 sequence reads: CASSMRSGDPYNEQFF. The CDR3 DNA is TGTGCCAGTAGTATGCGGTCGGGGGATCCGTACAATGAGCAGTTCTTC. V and J are TRBV19 and TRBJ2-1; a weak D match, TRBD2 (6 bases). V lost 3 bases to trimming and J lost 4 bases, with 16 bases between them. CDR1 is LNHDA, CDR2 SQIVND, per germline (reference sequence). The CDR3 extends over 16 amino acids.

The chain couples TRBV15 to TRBJ1-1; D unresolved. This CDR3 has 15 amino acids. Trimming pared 0 bases from V and 1 base from J, leaving 9 bases between. Germline V CDR1 and CDR2: LNHNV, YYDKDF (reference sequence). The CDR3 here is CATSRDNMGNTEAFF. The CDR3 DNA reads as TGTGCCACCAGCAGAGATAATATGGGGAACACTGAAGCTTTCTTT.

This clone has a single count. The chain uses TRBV28 and TRBJ2-3; 13 nucleotides match TRBD2. Losses at the gene ends were 3 bases for V and 7 bases for J; bases not matched to a gene: 16. This CDR3 is 19 amino acids long. Germline V CDR1 and CDR2: MDHEN, SYDVKM. CDR3 in amino acids: CASSFPLGSVGLAGHTQYF. CDR3 nucleotide sequence: TGTGCCAGCAGTTTCCCCCTTGGATCCGTGGGACTAGCGGGACATACGCAGTATTTT. The whole variable domain, remainder taken from reference TRBV28 and TRBJ2-3, is DVKVTQSSRYLVKRTGEKVFLECVQDMDHENMFWYRQDPGLGLRLIYFSYDVKMKEKGDIPEGYSVSREKKERFSLILESASTNQTSMYLCASSFPLGSVGLAGHTQYFGPGTRLTVL.

The J gene is TRBJ1-2, the V gene TRBV7-8; no firm D call. Between the trimmed V and J ends, which lost 1 base and 4 bases, there was a span of 7 bases. The CDR3 has 13 residues. In germline, CDR1 is SGHVS, CDR2 FQNEAQ. CDR3 sequence reads: CASSLVRSYGYTF. Written as DNA, the CDR3 is TGTGCCAGCAGCTTAGTGCGGAGCTATGGCTACACCTTC.

This clone was recorded many times. The V gene is TRBV18, the J gene TRBJ1-3; TRBD1 is a possible D gene (6 bases). Trimming took off 4 bases at V and 0 bases at J, with 22 bases between the two ends. The germline gives CDR1 KGHSH, CDR2 LQKENI. This CDR3 is built from 19 residues. CDR3 nucleotide sequence: TGTGCCAGCTCACTAATCCGGGACAAAAGTGCCCTCTCTGGAAACACCATATATTTT. Its translation is CASSLIRDKSALSGNTIYF.

This chain links TRBV9 with TRBJ2-2; 9 nucleotides match TRBD2. CDR1 is SGDLS and CDR2 is YYNGEE in the germline V gene. The CDR3 has 23 residues. V lost 2 bases and J lost 5; bases outside the gene matches: 28. The CDR3 DNA reads as TGTGCCAGCAGCGTGGACCTCCGGGTACGGCAAAACGCGGGGGGGCACCGTACCGGGGAGCTGTTTTTT. Protein: CASSVDLRVRQNAGGHRTGELFF.

This chain connects TRBV6-1 to TRBJ2-7; weak D call: TRBD1 (5 bases). The CDR3 sequence is 13 residues long. Trimming shortened V by 4 bases and J by 2 bases, and 9 bases separated the two germline ends. Germline CDR1 MNHNS, CDR2 SASEGT. CDR3: CASSASQAYEQYF. The DNA for the CDR3 is TGTGCCAGCAGTGCGTCACAGGCCTACGAGCAGTACTTC.

Concerning this clone: Germline and junction disagree at one end, which may indicate a read error. V gene TRBV11-2 combines with J gene TRBJ1-3; no reliable D call. Looked up from germline, CDR1 is SGHAT and CDR2 is FQNNGV. The CDR3 consists of 15 residues. CDR3 sequence reads: CANSELRLTRNTIYF. CDR3 bases: TGTGCCAACAGCGAACTCCGACTTACCCGAAACACCATATATTTT.

The V gene is TRBV29-1, the J gene TRBJ2-3, with TRBD1 matching over 9 bases. Germline V gene lookup returns CDR1 SQVTM and CDR2 ANQGSEA. This CDR3 spans 17 amino acids. V shed 4 bases, J shed 5 bases, and the junction held 16 bases outside the gene matches. CDR3 DNA: TGCAGCGTTGGAGGGGACAGGGTATCTTTTAGTGTAGATACGCAGTATTTT. Its protein is CSVGGDRVSFSVDTQYF.

The chain has TRBV12-5 and TRBJ2-7; D is uncertain. V lost 7 bases and J lost 3, with 10 bases in between. The CDR3 consists of 12 residues. Germline CDR1 reads LGHNT; CDR2 reads FRNRAP. In nucleotides, the CDR3 is TGTGCTAGTGTTTTCCCGGACTACGAGCAGTACGTC. Translating gives CASVFPDYEQYV.

V is TRBV7-7 and J is TRBJ2-7; D is ambiguous. Germline loops: CDR1 SSHAT, CDR2 FNYEAQ (reference sequence). There are 13 residues in the CDR3. Trimming stripped 3 bases from V and 3 bases from J, with 9 bases between. The CDR3 region has the DNA TGTGCCAGCAGCTTGGGCTCCAACTACGAGCAGTACTTC. Protein sequence: CASSLGSNYEQYF.

The chain couples TRBV2 to TRBJ2-6; D not certain. The germline V gene has CDR1 SNHLY and CDR2 FYNNEI. Trimming shortened V by 3 bases and J by 0 bases, and 6 bases separated the two germline ends. CDR3 length: 15 residues. CDR3 bases: TGTGCCAGCAGTGATTGGAGCTCTGGGGCCAACGTCCTGACTTTC. Protein: CASSDWSSGANVLTF.